This T cell receptor beta chain was profiled in a study of monozygotic twins with inflammatory bowel disease. With the 5' RACE reads reprocessed, TCRdb shows one record per CDR3 protein and no DNA. The sample shows roughly 100,000 distinct CDR3 sequences, and 1.9% sits with its ten largest clones. The V gene's germline CDR1 is SGHTA and CDR2 FQGNSA. The CDR3 runs 14 residues. A remark on this clonotype: Its antigen is not identified.

Notes on the study in general: Patient-to-patient differences in immunosuppressive treatment may have added variability to the repertoires.

The chain uses TRBV7-2 and TRBJ2-7; the D gene TCRdb calls, TRBD2, cannot be checked with no DNA. Sequencing was carried out using blood. The sequence came from a human donor with ulcerative colitis or Crohn's disease, or a healthy co-twin of an affected twin (not recorded which). CDR3 amino acids: CASSTLAGPYEQYF.